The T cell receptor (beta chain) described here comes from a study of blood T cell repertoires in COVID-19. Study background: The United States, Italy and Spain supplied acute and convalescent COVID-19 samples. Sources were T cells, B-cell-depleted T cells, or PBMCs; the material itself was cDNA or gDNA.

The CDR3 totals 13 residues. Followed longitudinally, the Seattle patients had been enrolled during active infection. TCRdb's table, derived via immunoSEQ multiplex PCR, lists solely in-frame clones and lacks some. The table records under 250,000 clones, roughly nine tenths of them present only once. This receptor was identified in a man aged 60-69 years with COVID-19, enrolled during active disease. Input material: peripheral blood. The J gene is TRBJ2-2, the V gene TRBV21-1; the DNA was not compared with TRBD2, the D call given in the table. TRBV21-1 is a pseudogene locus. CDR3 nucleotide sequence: TGTGCCAGCAGCGCCGGTTATGCCGGGGAGCTGTTTTTT. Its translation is CASSAGYAGELFF.